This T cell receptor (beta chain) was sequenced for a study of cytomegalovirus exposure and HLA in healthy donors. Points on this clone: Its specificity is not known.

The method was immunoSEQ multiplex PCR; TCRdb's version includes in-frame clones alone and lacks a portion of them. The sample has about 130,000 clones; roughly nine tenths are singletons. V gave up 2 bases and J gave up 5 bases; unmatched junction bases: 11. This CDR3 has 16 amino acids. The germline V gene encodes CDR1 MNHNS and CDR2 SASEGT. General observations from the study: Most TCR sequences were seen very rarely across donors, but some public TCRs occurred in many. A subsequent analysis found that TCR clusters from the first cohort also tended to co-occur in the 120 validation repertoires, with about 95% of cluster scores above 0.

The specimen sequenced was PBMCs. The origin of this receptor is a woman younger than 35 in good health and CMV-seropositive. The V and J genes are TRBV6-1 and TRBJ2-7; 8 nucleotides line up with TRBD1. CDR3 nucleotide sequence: TGTGCCAGCAGTGAAACCCTTCGGACAGGGTTGCACGAGCAGTACTTC. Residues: CASSETLRTGLHEQYF.